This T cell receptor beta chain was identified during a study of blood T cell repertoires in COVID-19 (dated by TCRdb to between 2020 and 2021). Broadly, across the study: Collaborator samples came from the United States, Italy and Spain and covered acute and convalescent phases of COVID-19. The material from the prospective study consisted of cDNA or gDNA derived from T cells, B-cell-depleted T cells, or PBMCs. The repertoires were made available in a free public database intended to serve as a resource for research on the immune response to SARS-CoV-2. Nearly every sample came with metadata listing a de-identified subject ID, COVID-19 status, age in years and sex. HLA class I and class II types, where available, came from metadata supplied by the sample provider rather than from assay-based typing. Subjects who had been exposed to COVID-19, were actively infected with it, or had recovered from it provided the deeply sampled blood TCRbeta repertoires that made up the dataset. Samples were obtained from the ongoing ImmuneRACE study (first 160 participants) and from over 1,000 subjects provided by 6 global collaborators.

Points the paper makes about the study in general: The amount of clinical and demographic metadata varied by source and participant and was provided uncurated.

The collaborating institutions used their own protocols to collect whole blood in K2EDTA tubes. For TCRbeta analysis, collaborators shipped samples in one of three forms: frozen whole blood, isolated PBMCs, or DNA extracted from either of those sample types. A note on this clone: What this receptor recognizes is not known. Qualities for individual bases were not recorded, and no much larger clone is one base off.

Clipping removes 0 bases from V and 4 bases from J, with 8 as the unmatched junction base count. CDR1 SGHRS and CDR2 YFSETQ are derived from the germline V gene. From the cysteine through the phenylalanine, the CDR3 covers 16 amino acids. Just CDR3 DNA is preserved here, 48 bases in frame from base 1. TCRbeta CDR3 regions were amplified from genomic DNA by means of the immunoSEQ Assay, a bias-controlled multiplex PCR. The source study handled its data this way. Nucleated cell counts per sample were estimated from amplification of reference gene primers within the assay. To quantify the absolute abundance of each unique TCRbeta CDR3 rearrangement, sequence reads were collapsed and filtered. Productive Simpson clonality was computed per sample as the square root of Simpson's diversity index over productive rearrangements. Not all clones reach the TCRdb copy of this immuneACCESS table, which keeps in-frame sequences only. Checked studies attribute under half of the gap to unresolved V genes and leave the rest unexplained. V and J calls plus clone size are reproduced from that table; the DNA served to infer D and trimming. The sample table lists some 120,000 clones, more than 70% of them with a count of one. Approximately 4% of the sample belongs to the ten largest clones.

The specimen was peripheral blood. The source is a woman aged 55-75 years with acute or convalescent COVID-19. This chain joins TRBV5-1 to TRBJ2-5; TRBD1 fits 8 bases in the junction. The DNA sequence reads TGCGCCAGCAGCTTGGCTCACAGGGGGACATCAGAGACCCAGTACTTC. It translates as CASSLAHRGTSETQYF.